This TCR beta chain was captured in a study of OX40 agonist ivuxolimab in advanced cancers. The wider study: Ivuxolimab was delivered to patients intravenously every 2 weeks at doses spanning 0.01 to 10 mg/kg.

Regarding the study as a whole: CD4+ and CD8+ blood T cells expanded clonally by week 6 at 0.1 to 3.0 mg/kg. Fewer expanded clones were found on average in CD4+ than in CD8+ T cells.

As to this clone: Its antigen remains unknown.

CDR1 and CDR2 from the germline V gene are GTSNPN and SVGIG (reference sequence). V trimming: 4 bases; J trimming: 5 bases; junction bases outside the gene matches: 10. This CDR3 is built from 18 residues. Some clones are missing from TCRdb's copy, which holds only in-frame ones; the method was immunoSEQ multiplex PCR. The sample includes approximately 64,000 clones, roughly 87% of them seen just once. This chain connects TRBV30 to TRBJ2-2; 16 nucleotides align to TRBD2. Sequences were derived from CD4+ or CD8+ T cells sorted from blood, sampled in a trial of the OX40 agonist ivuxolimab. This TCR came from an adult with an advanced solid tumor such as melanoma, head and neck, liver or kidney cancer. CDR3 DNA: TGTGCCTGGAATCGGGGGACTAGCGGGAGGGCCGGGACCGGGGAGCTGTTTTTT. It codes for CAWNRGTSGRAGTGELFF.